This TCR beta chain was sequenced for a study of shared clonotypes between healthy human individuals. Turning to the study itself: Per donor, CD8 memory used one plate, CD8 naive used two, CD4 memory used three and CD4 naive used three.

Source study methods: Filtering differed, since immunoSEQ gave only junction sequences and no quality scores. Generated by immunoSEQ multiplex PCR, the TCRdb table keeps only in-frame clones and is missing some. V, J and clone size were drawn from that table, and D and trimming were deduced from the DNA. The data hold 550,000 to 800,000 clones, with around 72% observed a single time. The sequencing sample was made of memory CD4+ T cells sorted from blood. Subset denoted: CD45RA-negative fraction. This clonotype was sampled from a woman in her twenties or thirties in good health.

The CDR3 spells CASSLGQGAHYEQYF. The CDR3 nucleotides are TGTGCCAGCAGCCTGGGACAGGGAGCCCACTACGAGCAGTACTTC. The chain couples TRBV7-2 to TRBJ2-7; TRBD1 matches 9 bases. This CDR3 has 15 residues. V dropped 5 bases and J dropped 3; count of bases not matched to a gene: 8. Germline V CDR1 and CDR2: SGHTA, FQGNSA.